This TCR beta chain was recorded in a study of blood T cell repertoires in COVID-19. Authors' methods: Scientists estimated how many nucleated cells there were by amplifying reference gene primers. Repertoires were generated with immunoSEQ multiplex PCR, while TCRdb's copy carries only in-frame clones and drops some. From that table come the V and J calls and clone size; the DNA was used to work out D and trimming. The sample has approximately 350,000 clones, about 93% seen once. This CDR3 has 14 residues. The V end lost 0 bases, the J end lost 5 bases, and 12 bases lay between the germline ends. In germline, CDR1 is SGHRS, CDR2 YFSETQ.

What was sequenced was peripheral blood. The chain couples TRBV5-1 to TRBJ2-7; D may be TRBD2 (6 bases). This clonotype originated in a woman aged 18-35 years who had recovered from COVID-19. The CDR3 sequence: CASSLGGRLDEQYV. CDR3 DNA sequence: TGCGCCAGCAGCTTGGGAGGGAGGCTCGACGAGCAGTACGTC.